The 27 T cell receptor beta chains presented below share a single source sample, sequenced in a study of blood T cell repertoires in COVID-19. Profiled with immunoSEQ multiplex PCR; TCRdb holds only in-frame clones, not every one. The sample holds 120,000 to 150,000 clones; around 89% are singletons and the top ten take about 28%. Sequencing was carried out using peripheral blood. These receptors were obtained from a human donor in a cohort sampled during active COVID-19.

The DNA of the CDR3 is TGTGCCAGCAGCTTCGACAGAGTCGCAACTAATGAAAAACTGTTTTTT. This sequence encodes CASSFDRVATNEKLFF. The V call is TRBV5-5, the J call TRBJ1-4; D is perhaps TRBD1 (5 bases). The CDR3 sequence is 16 residues long. Looked up from germline, CDR1 is SGHKS and CDR2 is YYEKEE (reference sequence). The V end lost 2 bases, the J end lost 0 bases, and 11 bases lay between the germline ends. Looking up the rest from reference TRBV5-5 and TRBJ1-4 gives the full variable domain: DAGVTQSPTHLIKTRGQQVTLRCSPISGHKSVSWYQQVLGQGPQFIFQYYEKEERGRGNFPDRFSARQFPNYSSELNVNALLLGDSALYLCASSFDRVATNEKLFFGSGTQLSVL.

This clone was detected once. CDR3 DNA: TGCAGCGTTGGAGACATTGCAACTAATGAAAAACTGTTTTTT. This gives the protein CSVGDIATNEKLFF. The rearrangement joins TRBV29-1 to TRBJ1-4; no reliable D call. The germline CDR1 and CDR2 sequences are SQVTM and ANQGSEA. The CDR3 is made up of 14 amino acids. V was shortened by 4 bases and J by 0 bases, with 9 bases between the two germline ends.

This clone has just a few counts. This chain uses TRBV4-1 with TRBJ1-6; no clear D gene. This CDR3 has 16 residues. Germline CDR1 and CDR2: MGHRA and YSYEKL. The ends were cut back, 5 bases at V and 7 bases at J, with 18 bases in the middle. CDR3: CASSSPTGSSNSPLHF. For the CDR3, the DNA is TGCGCCAGCAGCTCCCCGACGGGTTCGTCGAATTCACCCCTCCACTTT.

The rearrangement joins TRBV14 to TRBJ2-7; D is perhaps TRBD2 (6 bases). Trimming took off 4 bases at V and 5 bases at J, with 21 bases between the two ends. Germline CDR1 is SGHDN and CDR2 is FVKESK. CDR3 length: 16 amino acids. The CDR3 reads CASSPKEGIKGDEQYF. In DNA, the CDR3 is TGTGCCAGCAGCCCGAAGGAGGGGATAAAAGGAGACGAGCAGTACTTC.

V usage is TRBV19 and J usage is TRBJ2-5; D is perhaps TRBD2 (5 bases). The CDR3 runs to 15 residues. In germline, CDR1 is LNHDA, CDR2 SQIVND (reference sequence). Trimming cost V 6 bases and J 4 bases, with 18 bases left between them. CDR3 loop: CASRSRGIGGETQYF. CDR3 DNA sequence: TGTGCCAGTAGATCCCGAGGGATAGGTGGAGAGACCCAGTACTTC.

This clone was seen a few times. CDR3 nucleotides: TGTGCCAGCAGCACAGGGACAGGCAACTATGGCTACACCTTC. This translates into CASSTGTGNYGYTF. The gene calls are TRBV7-9 and TRBJ1-2, with 8 bases fitting TRBD1. Looked up from germline, CDR1 is SEHNR and CDR2 is FQNEAQ (reference sequence). The CDR3 length is 14 residues. J was trimmed by 2 bases and V by 5 bases; bases with no gene match: 4.

This rearrangement joins TRBV6-5 to TRBJ1-2; 7 bases align to TRBD1. Germline V CDR1 and CDR2: MNHEY, SVGAGI. CDR3 length: 14 amino acids. V trimming: 5 bases; J trimming: 8 bases; junction bases outside the gene matches: 11. The CDR3 is CASSTQTGWEGYTF. Here the CDR3 DNA reads TGTGCCAGCAGTACTCAGACAGGGTGGGAGGGCTACACCTTC.

This clone was observed a handful of times. The rearrangement uses TRBV5-1 and TRBJ1-1; D gene ambiguous. CDR1 and CDR2 (germline): SGHRS, YFSETQ. The V and J ends lost 0 bases and 3 bases respectively, with 9 bases between them. CDR3 length equals 14 residues. The CDR3 sequence: CASSLGRTYTEAFF. In nucleotides, the CDR3 is TGCGCCAGCAGCTTGGGTAGAACCTACACTGAAGCTTTCTTT.

The rearrangement links TRBV19 to TRBJ1-3; a weak D match, TRBD1 (6 bases). V lost 1 base, J lost 0 bases, and 13 bases lay in between. CDR3 size: 17 residues. The V gene's germline CDR1 is LNHDA and CDR2 SQIVND (reference sequence). The CDR3 is CASSIGGGRLSGNTIYF. The CDR3 DNA is TGTGCCAGTAGTATAGGAGGGGGAAGACTCTCTGGAAACACCATATATTTT.

This clone was detected only once. The rearrangement links TRBV4-3 to TRBJ1-4; unclear D gene. Per germline, CDR1 LGHNA and CDR2 YSLEER. Trimming stripped 0 bases from V and 5 bases from J, with 13 bases between. The CDR3 length is 16 residues. The CDR3 region has the DNA TGCGCCAGCAGCCAAGATATTAGAGGGCTAAATGAAAAACTGTTTTTT. Amino acids: CASSQDIRGLNEKLFF.

The chain links TRBV7-3 to TRBJ1-2; the D is unclear. The CDR3 is 13 residues long. V lost 5 bases and J lost 4, with 11 bases in between. Germline V gene sequence: CDR1 SGHTA, CDR2 FQGTGA. The chain's CDR3 is CASSPGGGYGYTF. The CDR3 nucleotides are TGTGCCAGCAGCCCCGGCGGCGGCTATGGCTACACCTTC.

The CDR3 is CASRILAGETGELFF. In DNA form, the CDR3 reads TGTGCCAGCAGGATACTAGCGGGGGAAACCGGGGAGCTGTTTTTT. V is TRBV2 and J is TRBJ2-2; TRBD2 aligns across 11 bases. After removal of 6 bases from V and 5 bases from J, the junction contained 5 bases not matched to a gene. The germline CDR1 and CDR2 sequences are SNHLY and FYNNEI. The CDR3 is 15 residues long.

The chain recombines TRBV5-5 with TRBJ2-7, with 9 nucleotides matching TRBD1. This CDR3 spans 15 amino acids. Germline V CDR1 and CDR2: SGHKS, YYEKEE (reference sequence). Trimming at V came to 2 bases and at J to 3 bases, leaving 6 bases not matched to a gene. CDR3 residues: CASSLGGQGYYEQYF. The CDR3 DNA reads as TGTGCCAGCAGCTTAGGTGGACAGGGGTACTACGAGCAGTACTTC. The variable domain in full, with the rest retrieved from reference TRBV5-5 and TRBJ2-7, is DAGVTQSPTHLIKTRGQQVTLRCSPISGHKSVSWYQQVLGQGPQFIFQYYEKEERGRGNFPDRFSARQFPNYSSELNVNALLLGDSALYLCASSLGGQGYYEQYFGPGTRLTVT.

The rearrangement uses TRBV27 and TRBJ1-4; TRBD1 matches 9 bases. The CDR3 is made up of 14 amino acids. Germline loops: CDR1 MNHEY, CDR2 SMNVEV (reference sequence). Losses at the gene ends were 5 bases for V and 8 bases for J; bases not matched to a gene: 6. CDR3 residues: CASSPGTGPEKLFF. CDR3 coding DNA: TGTGCCAGCAGTCCCGGGACAGGGCCCGAAAAACTGTTTTTT.

This clone was seen once. The CDR3 DNA sequence: TGTGCCAGCAGTGTCTGGATTGCGGCCGGGGAGCTGTTTTTT. Translation: CASSVWIAAGELFF. V usage is TRBV7-9 and J usage is TRBJ2-2, with D uncertain. This CDR3 is built from 14 residues. V lost 6 bases and J lost 6, with 14 bases in between. Germline assignment: CDR1 SEHNR and CDR2 FQNEAQ (reference sequence).

The rearrangement joins TRBV5-1 to TRBJ1-5; D is perhaps TRBD1 (5 bases). The CDR3 runs 15 residues. The germline V gene encodes CDR1 SGHRS and CDR2 YFSETQ. V lost 1 base and J 3 bases, leaving 11 bases between the germline ends. CDR3 protein: CASSLSPGPNQPQHF. DNA for the CDR3: TGCGCCAGCAGCTTGAGTCCAGGGCCCAATCAGCCCCAGCATTTT. Looking up the rest from reference TRBV5-1 and TRBJ1-5 gives the full variable domain: KAGVTQTPRYLIKTRGQQVTLSCSPISGHRSVSWYQQTPGQGLQFLFEYFSETQRNKGNFPGRFSGRQFSNSRSEMNVSTLELGDSALYLCASSLSPGPNQPQHFGDGTRLSIL.

The chain recombines TRBV24-1 with TRBJ2-3; D is undetermined. The CDR3 length is 14 residues. Deletions cut 4 bases from V and 6 bases from J, with 13 bases between. CDR1 and CDR2 (germline): KGHDR, SFDVKD. In DNA, the CDR3 is TGTGCCACCAGTGACCCAACAGAGTTCGATACGCAGTATTTT. Its translation is CATSDPTEFDTQYF.

The chain joins TRBV18 to TRBJ1-4; tentatively, D is TRBD1 (6 bases). Trimming stripped 3 bases from V and 11 bases from J, with 13 bases between. Germline loops: CDR1 KGHSH, CDR2 LQKENI. This CDR3 region has 13 residues. Here the CDR3 DNA reads TGTGCCAGCTCACCCGAACAGGGAGAGAAACTGTTTTTT. Protein sequence: CASSPEQGEKLFF. Variable domain in full (rest from reference TRBV18 and TRBJ1-4): NAGVMQNPRHLVRRRGQEARLRCSPMKGHSHVYWYRQLPEEGLKFMVYLQKENIIDESGMPKERFSAEFPKEGPSILRIQQVVRGDSAAYFCASSPEQGEKLFFGSGTQLSVL.

This sequence joins TRBV6-1 and TRBJ2-3; 15 bases line up with TRBD2. This CDR3 has 18 residues. V shed 2 bases, J shed 2 bases, and the junction held 5 bases outside the gene matches. CDR1 and CDR2 (germline): MNHNS, SASEGT. CDR3 DNA sequence: TGTGCCAGCAGTGAAAAGGGACTAGCGGGGGGCGACACAGATACGCAGTATTTT. It codes for CASSEKGLAGGDTDTQYF.

The rearrangement joins TRBV12-3 or TRBV12-4 to TRBJ2-5; unclear D gene. CDR3 size: 13 residues. Trimming cost V 4 bases and J 0 bases, with 6 bases left between them. The CDR3 sequence: CASSSHNQETQYF. Written as DNA, the CDR3 is TGTGCCAGCAGTTCCCACAACCAAGAGACCCAGTACTTC.

This clone was recorded once. The rearrangement uses TRBV5-1 and TRBJ2-6; 7 bases are shared with TRBD1. V dropped 3 bases and J dropped 1; count of bases not matched to a gene: 1. The CDR3 is 15 amino acids. From germline, CDR1 is SGHRS and CDR2 YFSETQ. The CDR3 DNA reads TGCGCCAGCAGCTCAGGGGGATCTGGGGCCAACGTCCTGACTTTC. It yields the protein CASSSGGSGANVLTF.

The V and J genes are TRBV4-2 and TRBJ2-3; TRBD2 might be the D (6 bases). This CDR3 has 15 residues. Germline assignment: CDR1 LGHNA and CDR2 YNFKEQ. With 0 bases removed from V and 7 bases from J, the gap between germline ends came to 14 bases. As DNA, the CDR3 is TGTGCCAGCAGCCAAGAATTGCGGGGCGGGAATACGCAGTATTTT. Translating it yields CASSQELRGGNTQYF.

This clone was picked up a small number of times. CDR3 sequence reads: CASSPSGQLNEKLFF. The DNA for the CDR3 is TGTGCCAGCAGTCCCTCGGGACAGCTTAATGAAAAACTGTTTTTT. The chain links TRBV27 to TRBJ1-4; 7 bases map to TRBD1. The ends lost 5 bases at V and 4 bases at J; junction bases unmatched: 7. In germline, CDR1 is MNHEY, CDR2 SMNVEV (reference sequence). The CDR3 is 15 amino acids.

The rearrangement links TRBV5-1 to TRBJ1-1, with 11 bases aligning to TRBD1. Trimming removed 3 bases from V and 3 bases from J; junction bases left unmatched: 1. The CDR3 has 14 amino acids. Per the germline V gene, CDR1 is SGHRS and CDR2 is YFSETQ. The CDR3 region is CASSWGQGDTEAFF. CDR3 bases: TGCGCCAGCAGCTGGGGACAGGGGGACACTGAAGCTTTCTTT.

In the case of this clone: The identical CDR3 is also encoded by other nucleotide sequences in the sample. V gene TRBV4-3 combines with J gene TRBJ1-1; D uncertain. The germline V gene encodes CDR1 LGHNA and CDR2 YSLEER. CDR3 length: 13 residues. The germline V and J ends were trimmed by 1 base and 1 base, with 4 bases remaining between them. The CDR3 nucleotides are TGCGCCAGCAGCCAAGCGGGGAACACTGAAGCTTTCTTT. As protein: CASSQAGNTEAFF.

V and J are TRBV19 and TRBJ2-3, with 9 bases fitting TRBD1. CDR1 and CDR2 (germline): LNHDA, SQIVND (reference sequence). J was trimmed by 5 bases and V by 5 bases; bases with no gene match: 5. The length of the CDR3 is 14 residues. The CDR3 DNA reads as TGTGCCAGTAGTTGGGACAGGGAAGGAGATACGCAGTATTTT. It specifies CASSWDREGDTQYF.

This rearrangement joins TRBV6-5 to TRBJ1-5; 7 bases line up with TRBD1. Germline-derived CDR1 and CDR2 are MNHEY and SVGAGI. CDR3 length: 15 amino acids. The J segment lost 0 bases and the V segment lost 6 bases, leaving 5 bases of the junction unmatched. The DNA for the CDR3 is TGTGCCAGCAGGACAGGGTACTATAGCAATCAGCCCCAGCATTTT. This translates into CASRTGYYSNQPQHF.